This passage covers 28 T cell receptor beta chains from one sample sequenced in a study of blood T cells in healthy people across ages. PCR was performed a second time for roughly 7 to 12 cycles using a sample-barcoded 5' primer and a J-beta primer mix. TCRdb called the 5' RACE reads again in MiXCR, with one record for every CDR3 protein. The sample lists more than 550,000 distinct CDR3 sequences; approximately 22% were seen once. The source material was blood. These receptors originate from a man aged 70-80 years in good health.

The sample holds many counts of this clonotype. This chain connects TRBV18 to TRBJ2-1; D call uncertain. CDR1 and CDR2 (germline): KGHSH, LQKENI. The CDR3 spans 12 residues. V lost 3 bases, J lost 10 bases, and 10 bases lay in between. CDR3 DNA: TGTGCCAGCTCACCTCTGTCGTGGGAGCAGTTCTTC. This encodes CASSPLSWEQFF. Filled out from reference TRBV18 and TRBJ2-1, the complete variable domain reads NAGVMQNPRHLVRRRGQEARLRCSPMKGHSHVYWYRQLPEEGLKFMVYLQKENIIDESGMPKERFSAEFPKEGPSILRIQQVVRGDSAAYFCASSPLSWEQFFGPGTRLTVL.

This chain joins TRBV29-1 and TRBJ2-5; D gene uncertain. The DNA end lines up better with TRBJ2-1; the J call may be wrong. There are 14 residues in the CDR3. In germline, CDR1 is SQVTM, CDR2 ANQGSEA. CDR3: CSVAFYAGTNEQFF. The CDR3 region has the DNA TGCAGCGTTGCTTTCTATGCTGGAACGAATGAGCAGTTCTTC.

This clonotype was observed a few times. The rearrangement joins TRBV19 to TRBJ1-5; D call uncertain. The germline CDR1 and CDR2 sequences are LNHDA and SQIVND (reference sequence). V lost 9 bases and J 3 bases, leaving 12 bases between the germline ends. The CDR3 runs 13 residues. CDR3 bases: TGTGCCAGCGTTCCCGGGAACAATCAGCCCCAGCATTTT. This encodes CASVPGNNQPQHF.

This clonotype was recorded a few times. The rearrangement links TRBV10-2 to TRBJ2-1; 8 positions match TRBD2. Germline CDR1 reads WSHSY; CDR2 reads SAAADI. Trimming removed 4 bases from V and 7 bases from J; junction bases left unmatched: 18. The CDR3 totals 18 residues. Here the CDR3 DNA reads TGCGCCAGCAGTGTCACTAGCGGAGCCGGCGTCGGGAGGAATGAGCAGTTCTTC. It specifies CASSVTSGAGVGRNEQFF.

This clonotype was seen a few times. V usage is TRBV30 and J usage is TRBJ2-1, with a tentative D call TRBD1 (5 bases). Germline CDR1 is GTSNPN and CDR2 is SVGIG (reference sequence). The CDR3 runs to 12 residues. The V gene lost 2 bases and the J gene lost 9 bases, with 11 bases spanning the gap. DNA of the CDR3: TGTGCCTGGAGTAGGGGTGTCGGTGAGCAGTTCTTC. It specifies CAWSRGVGEQFF.

This clonotype was found a few times. In nucleotides, the CDR3 is TGCAGTGCTAGGCGGGGACTAGCGGGGTCTGAGCAGTTCTTC. It yields the protein CSARRGLAGSEQFF. The J gene is TRBJ2-1, the V gene TRBV20-1; 13 positions match TRBD2. The CDR3 consists of 14 residues. The ends lost 3 bases at V and 9 bases at J; junction bases unmatched: 5. Germline CDR1 reads DFQATT; CDR2 reads SNEGSKA (reference sequence).

This clonotype turned up a few times. The chain links TRBV9 to TRBJ2-3, with 8 bases that match TRBD2. The CDR3 totals 15 residues. V lost 4 bases, J lost 3 bases, and 7 bases stayed unmatched. From germline, CDR1 is SGDLS and CDR2 YYNGEE. CDR3 protein: CASSQAGVTTDTQYF. DNA of the CDR3: TGTGCCAGCAGCCAAGCGGGAGTTACTACAGATACGCAGTATTTT.

This clonotype has more than one count but fewer than ten. V is TRBV29-1 and J is TRBJ1-4; tentative D call: TRBD1 (5 bases). Germline assignment: CDR1 SQVTM and CDR2 ANQGSEA. The length of the CDR3 is 15 residues. Trimming took off 7 bases at V and 7 bases at J, with 22 bases between the two ends. As DNA, the CDR3 is TGCAGCGCCCTCCCGGGGGGGTCGAGGGGTGAAAAACTGTTTTTT. This codes for CSALPGGSRGEKLFF. The full variable domain, completed using reference TRBV29-1 and TRBJ1-4, is SAVISQKPSRDICQRGTSLTIQCQVDSQVTMMFWYRQQPGQSLTLIATANQGSEATYESGFVIDKFPISRPNLTFSTLTVSNMSPEDSSIYLCSALPGGSRGEKLFFGSGTQLSVL.

In this sample, this clonotype turned up a few times. The rearrangement uses TRBV5-1 and TRBJ1-1; D remains ambiguous. The CDR3 covers 15 residues. V was clipped by 0 bases and J by 0 bases, with 9 bases between them. Germline-derived CDR1 and CDR2 are SGHRS and YFSETQ. In DNA, the CDR3 is TGCGCCAGCAGCTTGGAGGGAACAATGAACACTGAAGCTTTCTTT. This gives the protein CASSLEGTMNTEAFF.

The table lists this clonotype with many counts. The rearrangement joins TRBV6-5 to TRBJ2-3; D is ambiguous. The CDR3 covers 12 residues. Trimming pared 4 bases from V and 6 bases from J, leaving 8 bases between. From germline, CDR1 is MNHEY and CDR2 SVGAGI. The CDR3 here is CASSSRWDTQYF. Written as DNA, the CDR3 is TGTGCCAGCAGTTCCCGGTGGGATACGCAGTATTTT.

At least ten counts were recorded for this clonotype. The chain couples TRBV12-3 or TRBV12-4 to TRBJ2-7, with 8 bases that match TRBD1. V dropped 6 bases and J dropped 2; count of bases not matched to a gene: 6. CDR3 length: 14 residues. CDR3 in amino acids: CASSPRQGPYEQYF. Here the CDR3 DNA reads TGTGCCAGCAGCCCACGACAGGGGCCCTACGAGCAGTACTTC.

This clonotype was detected a few times. The V gene is TRBV9, the J gene TRBJ2-3, with 13 bases fitting TRBD2. The CDR3 is 16 amino acids. CDR1 SGDLS and CDR2 YYNGEE come from the germline V gene. The V segment lost 3 bases and the J segment 2 bases; nucleotides outside the gene matches: 3. The CDR3 spells CASSEGLAGPTDTQYF. The CDR3 DNA reads as TGTGCCAGCAGCGAGGGACTAGCGGGACCCACAGATACGCAGTATTTT.

The chain recombines TRBV13 with TRBJ2-7, with D possibly matching TRBD2 (7 bases). The germline V and J ends were trimmed by 5 bases and 0 bases, with 17 bases remaining between them. CDR3 size: 16 residues. CDR1 is PRHDT, CDR2 FYEKMQ, per germline (reference sequence). The CDR3: CASSNLAGALSYEQYF. The DNA for the CDR3 is TGTGCCAGCAGCAACTTGGCGGGGGCTCTCTCCTACGAGCAGTACTTC.

The genes are TRBV7-9 and TRBJ2-3; D may be TRBD1 (5 bases). This CDR3 comprises 16 residues. Germline V gene data show CDR1 as SEHNR and CDR2 as FQNEAQ (reference sequence). Trimming took 4 bases from V and 7 from J, leaving 21 bases between them. The CDR3 loop reads CASSSSLTPGMHTQYF. The DNA of the CDR3 is TGTGCCAGCAGCTCCTCGCTAACCCCAGGGATGCATACGCAGTATTTT.

This clonotype was seen only a few times. The chain employs TRBV9 and TRBJ1-2, with no clear D. The germline V gene encodes CDR1 SGDLS and CDR2 YYNGEE. This CDR3 comprises 12 residues. Trimming took 1 base from V and 4 from J, leaving 5 bases between them. The CDR3 nucleotides read TGTGCCAGCAGCGTACAGCCCTATGGCTACACCTTC. Translating gives CASSVQPYGYTF.

This clonotype was seen many times. The rearrangement links TRBV3-1 to TRBJ1-3; D gene uncertain. CDR1 is LGHDT, CDR2 YNNKEL, per germline (reference sequence). This CDR3 region has 15 residues. V was cut by 1 base and J by 0 bases, with 7 bases left in between. The CDR3 DNA sequence: TGTGCCAGCAGCCAAGTCCGGACCTCTGGAAACACCATATATTTT. Protein product: CASSQVRTSGNTIYF. The variable domain in full, with the rest retrieved from reference TRBV3-1 and TRBJ1-3, is DTAVSQTPKYLVTQMGNDKSIKCEQNLGHDTMYWYKQDSKKFLKIMFSYNNKELIINETVPNRFSPKSPDKAHLNLHINSLELGDSAVYFCASSQVRTSGNTIYFGEGSWLTVV.

CDR3 sequence (DNA): TGTGCCAGCAGCCGTTCCCCAGGGGAAATGATTCAGTACTTC. This gives the protein CASSRSPGEMIQYF. The chain has TRBV7-2 and TRBJ2-4; D is possibly TRBD1 (6 bases). V was shortened by 5 bases and J by 10 bases, with 18 bases between the two germline ends. The CDR3 extends over 14 amino acids. The germline CDR1 and CDR2 sequences are SGHTA and FQGNSA.

The sample holds one count of this clonotype. The V gene is TRBV10-3, the J gene TRBJ1-4, with D unclear. Germline V gives CDR1 ENHRY, CDR2 SYGVKD. The CDR3 has 14 residues. Trimming shortened V by 3 bases and J by 7 bases, and 12 bases separated the two germline ends. DNA of the CDR3: TGTGCCATCAGTGATCGGGGAACCCGTGAAAAACTGTTTTTT. Protein sequence: CAISDRGTREKLFF.

This clonotype was counted a few times. The rearrangement joins TRBV7-3 to TRBJ1-1; D is unresolved. Trimming took 1 base from V and 6 from J, leaving 12 bases between them. The germline V gene has CDR1 SGHTA and CDR2 FQGTGA. This CDR3 contains 14 residues. This chain's CDR3 is CASSLILGAAEAFF. In nucleotides, the CDR3 is TGTGCCAGCAGCTTAATTCTGGGTGCGGCTGAAGCTTTCTTT.

This clonotype was found a few times. V and J are TRBV28 and TRBJ1-1, with D maybe TRBD1 (5 bases). The CDR3 has 14 amino acids. Germline V gene data show CDR1 as MDHEN and CDR2 as SYDVKM. V was shortened by 2 bases and J by 4 bases, with 11 bases between the two germline ends. CDR3 DNA sequence: TGTGCCAGCAGTTTAAGGGGCATGGGCACTGAAGCTTTCTTT. Protein sequence: CASSLRGMGTEAFF. The full variable domain, rest sourced from reference TRBV28 and TRBJ1-1, is DVKVTQSSRYLVKRTGEKVFLECVQDMDHENMFWYRQDPGLGLRLIYFSYDVKMKEKGDIPEGYSVSREKKERFSLILESASTNQTSMYLCASSLRGMGTEAFFGQGTRLTVV.

The chain combines TRBV6-2 or TRBV6-3 with TRBJ1-4, with D hard to call. Germline CDR1 reads MNHEY; CDR2 reads SVGEGT. The CDR3 has 14 amino acids. Trimming pared 3 bases from V and 8 bases from J, leaving 13 bases between. The chain's CDR3 is CASSYHGGEEKLFF. CDR3 nucleotide sequence: TGTGCCAGCAGTTATCACGGCGGAGAGGAAAAACTGTTTTTT.

CDR3 amino acids: CSGTGRYTDTQYF. Written as DNA, the CDR3 is TGCAGCGGGACAGGGAGGTACACAGATACGCAGTATTTT. The rearrangement uses TRBV29-1 and TRBJ2-3, with 8 bases that match TRBD1. V dropped 7 bases and J dropped 2; count of bases not matched to a gene: 5. This CDR3 is 13 amino acids long. The germline V gene encodes CDR1 SQVTM and CDR2 ANQGSEA.

This clonotype was counted only a few times. The rearrangement joins TRBV7-2 to TRBJ1-2; TRBD1 is a possible D gene (5 bases). The CDR3 is 15 residues long. Trimming took 1 base from V and 2 from J, leaving 11 bases between them. Germline CDR1 reads SGHTA; CDR2 reads FQGNSA. Here the CDR3 DNA reads TGTGCCAGCAGCTTAGGGGGCAGCCAAAACTATGGCTACACCTTC. Translation: CASSLGGSQNYGYTF.

In this sample, this clonotype turned up a few times. This chain connects TRBV10-3 to TRBJ1-2, with D unresolved. V was pared by 2 bases and J by 0 bases, with 10 bases between. This CDR3 is 15 amino acids long. In germline, CDR1 is ENHRY, CDR2 SYGVKD. The CDR3 region is CAISEGSPANYGYTF. CDR3 DNA sequence: TGTGCCATCAGTGAGGGCTCCCCAGCTAACTATGGCTACACCTTC.

This clonotype was seen only a few times. The gene calls are TRBV20-1 and TRBJ1-5; a weak D match, TRBD1 (5 bases). The germline gives CDR1 DFQATT, CDR2 SNEGSKA (reference sequence). This CDR3 has 15 residues. The germline V and J ends were trimmed by 6 bases and 6 bases, with 21 bases remaining between them. Written as DNA, the CDR3 is TGCAGTGCCCCAGACGTCAGGGAGACGGGTCAGCCCCAGCATTTT. Residues: CSAPDVRETGQPQHF.

A few counts support this clonotype. A junction end diverges from the germline sequence, so it may reflect a read error. J is TRBJ1-5 and V is TRBV10-2; D might be TRBD1 (6 bases). CDR3 length: 11 amino acids. Per germline, CDR1 WSHSY and CDR2 SAAADI. CDR3 nucleotides: TGCGCCGGGGGCAACAATCAGCCCCGGCATTTT. Translated: CAGGNNQPRHF.

This clonotype has a handful of counts. The chain is built from TRBV7-2 and TRBJ2-3, with a tentative D call TRBD2 (6 bases). Germline CDR1 reads SGHTA; CDR2 reads FQGNSA. CDR3 size: 15 residues. Trimming shortened V by 4 bases and J by 2 bases, and 13 bases separated the two germline ends. CDR3 in amino acids: CASSSDGRDTDTQYF. In DNA, the CDR3 is TGTGCCAGCAGCTCTGACGGGCGGGACACAGATACGCAGTATTTT. The variable domain in full, with the rest retrieved from reference TRBV7-2 and TRBJ2-3, is GAGVSQSPSNKVTEKGKDVELRCDPISGHTALYWYRQSLGQGLEFLIYFQGNSAPDKSGLPSDRFSAERTGGSVSTLTIQRTQQEDSAVYLCASSSDGRDTDTQYFGPGTRLTVL.

The V and J genes are TRBV5-8 and TRBJ1-1; D uncertain. The CDR3 runs to 14 residues. Trimming left V 4 bases short and J 7 bases short, with 17 bases between. Germline CDR1 is SGHTS and CDR2 is YDEGEE. As DNA, the CDR3 is TGTGCCAGCAGCCGTGGGATTGTACAGATTGAAGCTTTCTTT. Translation gives CASSRGIVQIEAFF. Filled out from reference TRBV5-8 and TRBJ1-1, the complete variable domain reads EAGVTQSPTHLIKTRGQQATLRCSPISGHTSVYWYQQALGLGLQFLLWYDEGEERNRGNFPPRFSGRQFPNYSSELNVNALELEDSALYLCASSRGIVQIEAFFGQGTRLTVV.